This section outlines one T cell receptor beta chain sequence together with its context. Its antigen remains unknown. In germline, CDR1 is MDHEN, CDR2 SYDVKM. CDR3 length: 11 residues. Trimming left V 3 bases short and J 7 bases short, with 6 bases between. The assay that was used to sequence DNA from cultured CD4+ T cells was the Oncomine TCR Beta short-read assay. The source of extracted genomic DNA was cultured CD4+ T cells. MiXCR was run by TCRdb on the PCR reads, yielding one entry per CDR3 protein. The sample lists some 5,000 distinct CDR3 sequences, roughly 80% occurring once. Treatment meaning: roughly 10-day PBMC culture with coronavirus spike peptide pools or control peptides (ViraFEST assay). These data belong to a study of vaccination and CD4 T cells after COVID-19. Study results and caveats: Convalescent participants were relatively few, and none had early post-infection timepoints studied.

The receptor comes from a human donor who had recovered from COVID-19. The specimen was CD4+ T cells from blood, cultured in vitro. J is TRBJ1-2 and V is TRBV28; TRBD1 might be the D (6 bases). CDR3 protein: CASSFRGGYTF. For the CDR3, the DNA is TGTGCCAGCAGTTTCAGGGGTGGCTACACCTTC.